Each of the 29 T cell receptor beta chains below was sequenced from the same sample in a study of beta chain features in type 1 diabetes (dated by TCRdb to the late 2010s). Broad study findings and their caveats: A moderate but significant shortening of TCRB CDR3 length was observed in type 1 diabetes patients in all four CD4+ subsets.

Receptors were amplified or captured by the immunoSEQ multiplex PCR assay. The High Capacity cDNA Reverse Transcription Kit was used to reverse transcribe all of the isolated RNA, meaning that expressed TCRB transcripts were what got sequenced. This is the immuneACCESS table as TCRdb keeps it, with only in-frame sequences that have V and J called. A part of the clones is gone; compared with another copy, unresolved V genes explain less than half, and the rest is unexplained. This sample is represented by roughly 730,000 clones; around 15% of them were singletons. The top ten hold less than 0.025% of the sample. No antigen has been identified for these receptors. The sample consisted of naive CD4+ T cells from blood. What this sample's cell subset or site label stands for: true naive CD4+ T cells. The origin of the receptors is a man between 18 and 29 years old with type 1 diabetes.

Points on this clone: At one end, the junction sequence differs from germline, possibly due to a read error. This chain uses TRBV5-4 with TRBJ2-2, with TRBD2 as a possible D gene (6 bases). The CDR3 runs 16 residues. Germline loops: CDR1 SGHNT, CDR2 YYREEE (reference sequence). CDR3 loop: CASSRGGYSNSGELFF. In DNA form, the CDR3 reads TGTGCCAGCAGCCGGGGAGGTTATTCGAACAGCGGGGAGCTGTTTTTT.

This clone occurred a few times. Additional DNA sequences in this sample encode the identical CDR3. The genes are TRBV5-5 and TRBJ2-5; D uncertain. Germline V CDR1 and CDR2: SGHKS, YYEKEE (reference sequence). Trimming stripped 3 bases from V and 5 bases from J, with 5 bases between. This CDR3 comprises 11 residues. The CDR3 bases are TGTGCCAGCAGCTCTGGGGAGACCCAGTACTTC. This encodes CASSSGETQYF.

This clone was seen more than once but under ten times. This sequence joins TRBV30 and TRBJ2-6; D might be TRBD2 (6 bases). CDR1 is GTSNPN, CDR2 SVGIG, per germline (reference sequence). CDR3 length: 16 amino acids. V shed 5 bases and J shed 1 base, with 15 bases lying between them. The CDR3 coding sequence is TGTGCCTGGGCGGGAAATACGATTTCTGGGGCCAACGTCCTGACTTTC. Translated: CAWAGNTISGANVLTF.

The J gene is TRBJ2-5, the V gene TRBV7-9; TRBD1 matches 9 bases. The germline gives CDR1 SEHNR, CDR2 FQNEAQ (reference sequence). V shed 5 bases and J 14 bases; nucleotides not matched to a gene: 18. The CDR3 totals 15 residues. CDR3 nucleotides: TGTGCCAGCAGCGGAAAACCTGGGACAGGGCAGACGAAATACTTC. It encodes CASSGKPGTGQTKYF.

CDR3 in DNA: TGCAGCGTGGAGGGGGGGGACAATGAGCAGTTCTTC. This sequence encodes CSVEGGDNEQFF. This chain connects TRBV29-1 to TRBJ2-1; D possibly corresponds to TRBD2 (7 bases). Germline loops: CDR1 SQVTM, CDR2 ANQGSEA. V shed 6 bases and J shed 5 bases, with 11 bases lying between them. The CDR3 is 12 residues long.

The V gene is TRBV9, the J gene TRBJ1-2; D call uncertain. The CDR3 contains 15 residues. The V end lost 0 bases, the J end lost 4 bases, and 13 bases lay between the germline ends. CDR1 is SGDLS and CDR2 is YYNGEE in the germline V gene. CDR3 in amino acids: CASSVAAAWAYGYTF. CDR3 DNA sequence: TGTGCCAGCAGCGTAGCGGCGGCTTGGGCCTATGGCTACACCTTC.

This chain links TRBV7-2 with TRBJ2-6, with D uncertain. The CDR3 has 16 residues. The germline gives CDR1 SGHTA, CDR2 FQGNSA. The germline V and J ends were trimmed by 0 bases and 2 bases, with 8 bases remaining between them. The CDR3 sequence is CASSLAGKAGANVLTF. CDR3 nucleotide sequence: TGTGCCAGCAGCTTAGCGGGAAAGGCTGGGGCCAACGTCCTGACTTTC.

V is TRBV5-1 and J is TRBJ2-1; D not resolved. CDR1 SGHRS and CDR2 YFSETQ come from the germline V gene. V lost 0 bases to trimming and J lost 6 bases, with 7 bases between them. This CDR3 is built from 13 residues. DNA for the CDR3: TGCGCCAGCAGCTTGGCCCTGGCCAATGAGCAGTTCTTC. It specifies CASSLALANEQFF.

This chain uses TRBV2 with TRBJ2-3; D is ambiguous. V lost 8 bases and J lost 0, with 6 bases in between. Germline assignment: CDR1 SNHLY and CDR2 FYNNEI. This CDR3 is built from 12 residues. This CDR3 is CASFGSTDTQYF. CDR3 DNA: TGTGCCAGCTTCGGGAGCACAGATACGCAGTATTTT.

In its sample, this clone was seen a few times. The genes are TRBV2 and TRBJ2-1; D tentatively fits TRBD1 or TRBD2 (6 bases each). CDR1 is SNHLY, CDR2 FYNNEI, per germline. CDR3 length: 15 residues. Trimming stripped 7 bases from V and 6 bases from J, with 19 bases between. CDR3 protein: CASIRGQGLGNEQFF. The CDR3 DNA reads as TGTGCCAGCATTCGGGGGCAGGGTTTGGGCAATGAGCAGTTCTTC.

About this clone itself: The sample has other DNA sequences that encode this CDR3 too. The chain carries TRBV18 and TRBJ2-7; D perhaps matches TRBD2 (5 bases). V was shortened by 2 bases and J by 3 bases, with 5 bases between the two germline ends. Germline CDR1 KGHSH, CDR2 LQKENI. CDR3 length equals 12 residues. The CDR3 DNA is TGTGCCAGCTCACCAGGAGGCTACGAGCAGTACTTC. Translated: CASSPGGYEQYF.

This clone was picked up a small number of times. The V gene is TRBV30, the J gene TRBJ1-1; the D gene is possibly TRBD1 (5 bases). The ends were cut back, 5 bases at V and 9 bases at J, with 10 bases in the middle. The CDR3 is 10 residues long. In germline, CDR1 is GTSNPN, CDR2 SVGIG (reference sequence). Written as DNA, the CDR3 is TGTGCCTGGGGCCGGGGGAAAGCTTTCTTT. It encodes CAWGRGKAFF.

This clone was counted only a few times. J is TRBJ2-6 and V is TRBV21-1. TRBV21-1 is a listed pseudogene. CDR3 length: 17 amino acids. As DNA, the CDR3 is TGTGCCAGCAGCAAAACCCCCTCAGGGACCGGGGCCAACGTCCTGACTTTC. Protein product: CASSKTPSGTGANVLTF.

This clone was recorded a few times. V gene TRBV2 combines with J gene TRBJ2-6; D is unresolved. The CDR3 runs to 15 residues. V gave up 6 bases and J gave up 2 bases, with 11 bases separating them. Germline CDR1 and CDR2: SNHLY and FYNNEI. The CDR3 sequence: CASSPPTAGANVLTF. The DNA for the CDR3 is TGTGCCAGCAGCCCCCCGACCGCTGGGGCCAACGTCCTGACTTTC.

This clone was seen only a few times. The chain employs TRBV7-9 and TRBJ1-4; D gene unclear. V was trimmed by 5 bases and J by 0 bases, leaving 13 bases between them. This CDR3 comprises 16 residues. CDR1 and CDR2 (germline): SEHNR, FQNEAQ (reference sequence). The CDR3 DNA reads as TGTGCCAGCAGCCCAGACGGGAGAGCAACTAATGAAAAACTGTTTTTT. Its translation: CASSPDGRATNEKLFF.

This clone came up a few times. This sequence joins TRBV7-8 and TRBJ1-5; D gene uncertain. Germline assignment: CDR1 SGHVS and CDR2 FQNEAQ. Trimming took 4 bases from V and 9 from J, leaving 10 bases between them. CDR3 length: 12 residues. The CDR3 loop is CASSSSGLPQHF. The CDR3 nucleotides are TGTGCCAGCAGCTCCTCGGGCCTGCCCCAGCATTTT.

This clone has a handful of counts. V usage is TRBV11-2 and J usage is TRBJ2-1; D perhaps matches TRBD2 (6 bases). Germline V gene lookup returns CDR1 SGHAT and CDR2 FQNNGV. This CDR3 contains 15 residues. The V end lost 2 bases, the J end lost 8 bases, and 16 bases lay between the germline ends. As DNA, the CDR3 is TGTGCCAGCAGCTTAACGCGGGACCAGGGCGATGAGCAGTTCTTC. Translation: CASSLTRDQGDEQFF.

CDR3 residues: CASSSQGANTEAFF. Written as DNA, the CDR3 is TGTGCCAGCAGTTCACAGGGGGCGAACACTGAAGCTTTCTTT. V and J are TRBV6-6 and TRBJ1-1; 9 bases line up with TRBD1. The CDR3 runs to 14 residues. Germline CDR1 MNHNY, CDR2 SVGAGI (reference sequence). V was clipped by 4 bases and J by 1 base; unmatched bases: 1.

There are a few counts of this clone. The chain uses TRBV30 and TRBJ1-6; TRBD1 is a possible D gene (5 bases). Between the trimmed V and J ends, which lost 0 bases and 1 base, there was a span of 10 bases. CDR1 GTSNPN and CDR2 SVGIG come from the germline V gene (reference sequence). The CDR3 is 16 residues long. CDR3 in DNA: TGTGCCTGGAGTGTCCAGGGTAGATCCTATAATTCACCCCTCCACTTT. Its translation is CAWSVQGRSYNSPLHF.

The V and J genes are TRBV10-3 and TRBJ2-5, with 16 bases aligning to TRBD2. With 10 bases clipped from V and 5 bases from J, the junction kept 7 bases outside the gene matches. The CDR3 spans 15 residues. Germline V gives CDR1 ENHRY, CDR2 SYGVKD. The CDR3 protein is CATSGLAGGPETQYF. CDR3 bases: TGTGCCACCTCGGGACTAGCGGGGGGGCCGGAGACCCAGTACTTC.

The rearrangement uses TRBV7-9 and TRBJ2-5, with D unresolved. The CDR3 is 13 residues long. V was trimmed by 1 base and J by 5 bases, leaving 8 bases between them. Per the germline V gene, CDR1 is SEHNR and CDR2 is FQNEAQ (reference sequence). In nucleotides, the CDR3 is TGTGCCAGCAGCTTAGGGCGTCGGGAGACCCAGTACTTC. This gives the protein CASSLGRRETQYF.

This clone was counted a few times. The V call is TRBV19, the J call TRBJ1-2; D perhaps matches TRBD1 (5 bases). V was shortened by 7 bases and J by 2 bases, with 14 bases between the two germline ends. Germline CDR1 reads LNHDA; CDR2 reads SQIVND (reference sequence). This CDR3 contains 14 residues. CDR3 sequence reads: CASIPGTENYGYTF. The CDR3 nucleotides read TGTGCCAGTATTCCCGGGACGGAGAACTATGGCTACACCTTC.

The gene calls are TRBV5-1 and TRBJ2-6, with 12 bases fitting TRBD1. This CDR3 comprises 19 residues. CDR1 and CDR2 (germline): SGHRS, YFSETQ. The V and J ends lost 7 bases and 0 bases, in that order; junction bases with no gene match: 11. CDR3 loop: CASSRDRGRSGSGANVLTF. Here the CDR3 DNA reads TGCGCCAGCTCTAGGGACAGGGGGCGATCAGGCTCTGGGGCCAACGTCCTGACTTTC.

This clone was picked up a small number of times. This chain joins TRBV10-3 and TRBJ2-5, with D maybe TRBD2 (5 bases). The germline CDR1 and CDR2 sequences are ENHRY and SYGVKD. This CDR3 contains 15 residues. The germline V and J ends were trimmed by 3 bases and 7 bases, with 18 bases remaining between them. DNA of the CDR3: TGTGCCATCAGTGATTCGGGCGGGCAAGTTCGGACCCAGTACTTC. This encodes CAISDSGGQVRTQYF.

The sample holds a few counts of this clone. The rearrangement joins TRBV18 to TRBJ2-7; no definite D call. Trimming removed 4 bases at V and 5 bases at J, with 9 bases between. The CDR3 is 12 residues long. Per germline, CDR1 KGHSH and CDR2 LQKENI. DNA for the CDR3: TGTGCCAGCTCACGACCGGTCGACGAGCAGTACTTC. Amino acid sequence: CASSRPVDEQYF.

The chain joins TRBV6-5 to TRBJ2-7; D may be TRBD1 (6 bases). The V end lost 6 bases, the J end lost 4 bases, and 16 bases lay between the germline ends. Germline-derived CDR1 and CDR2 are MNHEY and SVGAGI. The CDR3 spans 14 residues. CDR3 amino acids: CASSRGQTVYEQYF. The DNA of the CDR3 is TGTGCCAGCAGCCGAGGACAGACCGTATACGAGCAGTACTTC.

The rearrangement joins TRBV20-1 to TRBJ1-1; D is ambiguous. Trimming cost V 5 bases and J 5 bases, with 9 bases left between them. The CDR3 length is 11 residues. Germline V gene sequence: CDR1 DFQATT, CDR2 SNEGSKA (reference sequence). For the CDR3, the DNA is TGCAGTGCTCCGGACTGGACTGAAGCTTTCTTT. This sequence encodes CSAPDWTEAFF.

DNA of the CDR3: TGTGCCATCAGTGAGTCGTCAGCGGGGACCTACGAGCAGTACTTC. Its protein is CAISESSAGTYEQYF. J is TRBJ2-7 and V is TRBV10-3; TRBD2 aligns across 7 bases. V shed 0 bases and J 2 bases; nucleotides not matched to a gene: 4. The CDR3 sequence is 15 residues long. CDR1 and CDR2 from the germline V gene are ENHRY and SYGVKD.

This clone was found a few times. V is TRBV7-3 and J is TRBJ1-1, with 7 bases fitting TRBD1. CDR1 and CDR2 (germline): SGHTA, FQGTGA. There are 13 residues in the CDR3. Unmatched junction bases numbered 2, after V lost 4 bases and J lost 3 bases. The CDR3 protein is CASSSTGYTEAFF. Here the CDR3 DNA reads TGTGCCAGCAGCTCGACAGGGTACACTGAAGCTTTCTTT.